A single sample is the source of the 5 T cell receptor beta chains below, sequenced in a study of early T cells in non-severe SARS-CoV-2 infection. TCRdb reprocessed the 5' RACE reads with MiXCR, giving one entry per CDR3 protein. Among more than 95,000 distinct CDR3 sequences, 11% were seen once, and the ten largest hold less than 5.5%. Here the sequenced sample was whole blood, taken at baseline. The receptors shown here come from an adult who was a healthcare worker with PCR-confirmed SARS-CoV-2 infection or an uninfected control (not recorded which).

The chain combines TRBV20-1 with TRBJ2-2; D possibly corresponds to TRBD1 (5 bases). V was cut by 6 bases and J by 6 bases, with 11 bases left in between. The CDR3 covers 12 residues. Germline V gives CDR1 DFQATT, CDR2 SNEGSKA (reference sequence). This CDR3 is CSAREKAGELFF. CDR3 sequence (DNA): TGCAGTGCCAGGGAAAAAGCCGGGGAGCTGTTTTTT.

This chain connects TRBV7-8 to TRBJ2-2, with 14 bases fitting TRBD2. Germline-derived CDR1 and CDR2 are SGHVS and FQNEAQ. The CDR3 is 18 residues long. Trimming took 5 bases from V and 3 from J; bases not matched to a gene: 8. CDR3 residues: CASSVRTSGGLDTGELFF. Here the CDR3 DNA reads TGTGCCAGCAGCGTCCGGACTAGCGGGGGGCTAGACACCGGGGAGCTGTTTTTT.

This clonotype has ten or more counts. The chain links TRBV12-3 or TRBV12-4 to TRBJ1-1, with D perhaps TRBD1 (5 bases). V was trimmed by 5 bases and J by 7 bases, leaving 14 bases between them. CDR3 size: 13 residues. The CDR3 DNA reads as TGTGCCAGCAGTAACACAGGCTCCCGTGAAGCTTTCTTT. This gives the protein CASSNTGSREAFF.

This clonotype has a count of ten or more. The chain joins TRBV7-6 to TRBJ1-6; tentative D call: TRBD1 (6 bases). V was cut by 5 bases and J by 7 bases, with 15 bases left in between. The germline V gene encodes CDR1 SGHVS and CDR2 FNYEAQ. The CDR3 covers 15 residues. CDR3 protein: CASSRTTTGNSPLHF. For the CDR3, the DNA is TGTGCCAGCAGCCGAACTACCACAGGGAATTCACCCCTCCACTTT.

This clonotype was seen a handful of times. V is TRBV4-1 and J is TRBJ2-4, with TRBD2 matching 10 bases. After removal of 4 bases from V and 8 bases from J, the junction contained 8 bases not matched to a gene. Germline lookup yields CDR1 MGHRA and CDR2 YSYEKL. There are 15 residues in the CDR3. The CDR3 nucleotides read TGCGCCAGCAGCCGGCTAGCGGGAGTATCGGACATTCAGTACTTC. Residues: CASSRLAGVSDIQYF.